The following is a T cell receptor (beta chain) sequence with its context. The data stem from a study of PD-L1 blockade in urothelial cancer. CDR1 is SGHRS and CDR2 is YFSETQ in the germline V gene. V was cut by 0 bases and J by 6 bases, with 10 bases left in between. This CDR3 is 13 amino acids long. Noted time point: peripheral blood 6 weeks after treatment start. Assay used: immunoSEQ multiplex PCR; TCRdb lists only in-frame clones, some missing. This table holds roughly 50,000 clones, roughly 80% found once. The sample in question was PBMCs, obtained around atezolizumab (anti-PD-L1) treatment. This rearrangement joins TRBV5-1 to TRBJ2-7, with D possibly matching TRBD1 (5 bases). The receptor was isolated from a man aged 70-80 years with urothelial cancer. The CDR3 sequence: CASSLGGPSEQYF. The DNA for the CDR3 is TGCGCCAGCAGCTTGGGGGGCCCTTCCGAGCAGTACTTC.